The 22 T cell receptor beta chains listed next were all sequenced from one sample in a study of technical replicates of blood from a few donors. Data came from immunoSEQ multiplex PCR; TCRdb stores just in-frame clones and leaves some out. The data hold roughly 80,000 clones, with nearly 96% observed a single time. The sequencing input was T cells isolated from PBMCs. The receptors come from a human donor in good health.

V gene TRBV10-3 combines with J gene TRBJ1-2, with 10 bases aligning to TRBD1. V gave up 11 bases and J gave up 4 bases; unmatched junction bases: 4. Looked up from germline, CDR1 is ENHRY and CDR2 is SYGVKD. The length of the CDR3 is 12 residues. The CDR3 region is CAVDRGGYGYTF. In nucleotides, the CDR3 is TGTGCCGTGGACAGGGGGGGCTATGGCTACACCTTC.

CDR3 DNA: TGTGCCATCACTAGTGGGGACAGTTTCTACGAGCAGTACTTC. Amino acids: CAITSGDSFYEQYF. V and J are TRBV10-3 and TRBJ2-7; 7 nucleotides match TRBD1. Trimming cost V 7 bases and J 3 bases; bases outside gene matches: 9. CDR1 is ENHRY, CDR2 SYGVKD, per germline. The CDR3 contains 14 residues.

The chain employs TRBV7-9 and TRBJ2-7, with D perhaps matching TRBD2 (6 bases). The CDR3 extends over 14 amino acids. V was clipped by 3 bases and J by 7 bases, with 16 bases between them. CDR1 SEHNR and CDR2 FQNEAQ come from the germline V gene (reference sequence). The CDR3 DNA sequence: TGTGCCAGCAGCTTTGGTGGTCCGGCGGGAGAGCAGTACTTC. Translating it yields CASSFGGPAGEQYF. The full variable domain, with the rest looked up from reference TRBV7-9 and TRBJ2-7, is DTGVSQNPRHKITKRGQNVTFRCDPISEHNRLYWYRQTLGQGPEFLTYFQNEAQLEKSRLLSDRFSAERPKGSFSTLEIQRTEQGDSAMYLCASSFGGPAGEQYFGPGTRLTVT.

This chain uses TRBV10-2 with TRBJ1-4; TRBD1 matches 7 bases. Germline V gene sequence: CDR1 WSHSY, CDR2 SAAADI. The V gene end was trimmed by 11 bases and the J gene end by 0 bases; junction bases not matched to a gene: 9. The CDR3 has 15 residues. The CDR3 here is CASSRTGATNEKLFF. For the CDR3, the DNA is TGCGCCTCGTCGCGGACAGGCGCAACTAATGAAAAACTGTTTTTT.

The V gene is TRBV7-3, the J gene TRBJ2-7; D is ambiguous. Between the trimmed V and J ends, which lost 2 bases and 6 bases, there was a span of 11 bases. Looked up from germline, CDR1 is SGHTA and CDR2 is FQGTGA. This CDR3 is 13 amino acids long. CDR3 coding DNA: TGTGCCAGCAGCTTATTCACGAGTGCCGAGCAGTACTTC. Amino acid sequence: CASSLFTSAEQYF.

The chain uses TRBV11-2 and TRBJ2-7; 7 nucleotides align to TRBD1. After removal of 5 bases from V and 3 bases from J, the junction contained 10 bases not matched to a gene. The CDR3 runs to 15 residues. The germline V gene encodes CDR1 SGHAT and CDR2 FQNNGV. CDR3 residues: CASSPGTEAVYEQYF. CDR3 nucleotides: TGTGCCAGCAGCCCAGGGACAGAGGCAGTCTACGAGCAGTACTTC. Full variable domain (outside the CDR3, taken from reference TRBV11-2 and TRBJ2-7): EAGVAQSPRYKIIEKRQSVAFWCNPISGHATLYWYQQILGQGPKLLIQFQNNGVVDDSQLPKDRFSAERLKGVDSTLKIQPAKLEDSAVYLCASSPGTEAVYEQYFGPGTRLTVT.

The chain has TRBV7-3 and TRBJ2-2, with 10 bases identical to TRBD2. The CDR3 totals 17 residues. The J segment lost 2 bases and the V segment lost 4 bases, leaving 7 bases of the junction unmatched. Germline V CDR1 and CDR2: SGHTA, FQGTGA. This CDR3 is CASSYPRTSGNTGELFF. The DNA of the CDR3 is TGTGCCAGCAGCTACCCTCGGACTAGCGGAAACACCGGGGAGCTGTTTTTT. The full variable domain, completed using reference TRBV7-3 and TRBJ2-2, is GAGVSQTPSNKVTEKGKYVELRCDPISGHTALYWYRQSLGQGPEFLIYFQGTGAADDSGLPNDRFFAVRPEGSVSTLKIQRTERGDSAVYLCASSYPRTSGNTGELFFGEGSRLTVL.

The chain recombines TRBV5-1 with TRBJ2-2; maybe TRBD2 (5 bases). V was shortened by 4 bases and J by 3 bases, with 13 bases between the two germline ends. The CDR3 is 15 amino acids. The germline gives CDR1 SGHRS, CDR2 YFSETQ. The CDR3 DNA is TGCGCCAGCAGCCCGTTTGAGGGATACACCGGGGAGCTGTTTTTT. It specifies CASSPFEGYTGELFF.

V gene TRBV4-1 combines with J gene TRBJ2-2; perhaps TRBD2 as D (5 bases). The V gene lost 8 bases and the J gene lost 7 bases, with 14 bases spanning the gap. The germline V gene has CDR1 MGHRA and CDR2 YSYEKL. The CDR3 sequence is 13 residues long. In DNA form, the CDR3 reads TGCGCCAGCGGGATTCGGGAAATCGGGGAGCTGTTTTTT. Translation gives CASGIREIGELFF.

J is TRBJ2-1 and V is TRBV19; D possibly corresponds to TRBD1 (5 bases). The CDR3 consists of 14 residues. V gave up 0 bases and J gave up 10 bases, with 13 bases separating them. Germline lookup yields CDR1 LNHDA and CDR2 SQIVND (reference sequence). CDR3: CASSIDDWKGEQFF. The CDR3 region has the DNA TGTGCCAGTAGTATAGATGACTGGAAGGGGGAGCAGTTCTTC.

The rearrangement uses TRBV25-1 and TRBJ2-5, with 10 bases aligning to TRBD2. The CDR3 loop spans 15 amino acids. The V segment lost 3 bases and the J segment 3 bases; nucleotides outside the gene matches: 4. CDR1 is MGHDK, CDR2 SYGVNS, per germline. CDR3 residues: CASSDLGLAEETQYF. In DNA, the CDR3 is TGTGCCAGCAGTGATCTCGGACTAGCGGAAGAGACCCAGTACTTC.

This chain joins TRBV7-9 and TRBJ2-7; TRBD1 is a possible D gene (6 bases). Trimming removed 1 base from V and 0 bases from J, with 13 bases in between. CDR1 is SEHNR, CDR2 FQNEAQ, per germline (reference sequence). CDR3 size: 16 residues. CDR3 coding DNA: TGTGCCAGCAGCTTAGGACAGGTCGAGACCTCCTACGAGCAGTACTTC. It codes for CASSLGQVETSYEQYF.

V gene TRBV27 combines with J gene TRBJ1-1; unclear D gene. The germline V and J ends were trimmed by 2 bases and 0 bases, with 10 bases remaining between them. Germline V gives CDR1 MNHEY, CDR2 SMNVEV (reference sequence). The CDR3 has 15 amino acids. The CDR3 nucleotides read TGTGCCAGCAGTTTAGCTGCATACATGAACACTGAAGCTTTCTTT. This sequence encodes CASSLAAYMNTEAFF.

The gene calls are TRBV7-3 and TRBJ2-2; 7 positions agree with TRBD2. The J segment lost 5 bases and the V segment lost 2 bases, leaving 2 bases of the junction unmatched. Germline CDR1 is SGHTA and CDR2 is FQGTGA. The CDR3 totals 14 residues. This chain's CDR3 is CASSLLAVTGELFF. The CDR3 DNA is TGTGCCAGCAGCTTACTAGCGGTTACCGGGGAGCTGTTTTTT.

The V and J genes are TRBV29-1 and TRBJ2-1, with 7 bases fitting TRBD1. Germline V gives CDR1 SQVTM, CDR2 ANQGSEA. V shed 6 bases, J shed 7 bases, and the junction held 12 bases outside the gene matches. CDR3 length equals 14 residues. In DNA, the CDR3 is TGCAGCGTGGGGGCGATAGGGGGCAGGAATGAGCAGTTCTTC. Translation: CSVGAIGGRNEQFF.

V usage is TRBV11-2 and J usage is TRBJ2-5; perhaps TRBD2 as D (5 bases). Germline V gives CDR1 SGHAT, CDR2 FQNNGV. V gave up 1 base and J gave up 5 bases, with 8 bases separating them. The CDR3 has 13 amino acids. The CDR3 protein is CASSLGLAETQYF. CDR3 bases: TGTGCCAGCAGCTTAGGCCTAGCTGAGACCCAGTACTTC. Complete variable domain (other parts from reference TRBV11-2 and TRBJ2-5): EAGVAQSPRYKIIEKRQSVAFWCNPISGHATLYWYQQILGQGPKLLIQFQNNGVVDDSQLPKDRFSAERLKGVDSTLKIQPAKLEDSAVYLCASSLGLAETQYFGPGTRLLVL.

The V call is TRBV5-4, the J call TRBJ2-6; TRBD1 aligns across 8 bases. Looked up from germline, CDR1 is SGHNT and CDR2 is YYREEE (reference sequence). Losses at the gene ends were 6 bases for V and 4 bases for J; bases not matched to a gene: 15. The CDR3 is 18 residues long. The CDR3 reads CASNKISGGAKGANVLTF. CDR3 nucleotides: TGTGCCAGCAACAAAATATCAGGGGGCGCGAAGGGGGCCAACGTCCTGACTTTC.

CDR3 coding DNA: TGTGCCAGCAGTTTGAGGGGGTCTGAGCAGTTCTTC. Its protein product is CASSLRGSEQFF. J is TRBJ2-1 and V is TRBV27; tentative D call: TRBD1 (6 bases). Germline CDR1 MNHEY, CDR2 SMNVEV (reference sequence). V was trimmed by 3 bases and J by 9 bases, leaving 9 bases between them. The CDR3 spans 12 residues.

V and J are TRBV15 and TRBJ2-5; a possible D gene is TRBD2 (6 bases). Looked up from germline, CDR1 is LNHNV and CDR2 is YYDKDF (reference sequence). This CDR3 is 15 amino acids long. Trimming shortened V by 1 base and J by 1 base, and 10 bases separated the two germline ends. CDR3 region: CATSRAGTPQETQYF. The CDR3 DNA is TGTGCCACCAGCAGAGCCGGGACTCCCCAAGAGACCCAGTACTTC.

The rearrangement uses TRBV4-1 and TRBJ1-5; D remains ambiguous. Germline CDR1 reads MGHRA; CDR2 reads YSYEKL. The CDR3 totals 15 residues. V was cut by 0 bases and J by 1 base, with 7 bases left in between. The CDR3 is CASSQEVESNQPQHF. The CDR3 nucleotides read TGCGCCAGCAGCCAAGAGGTAGAGAGCAATCAGCCCCAGCATTTT.

V gene TRBV7-2 combines with J gene TRBJ2-3; 11 bases match TRBD1. Unmatched junction bases numbered 2, after V lost 5 bases and J lost 7 bases. This CDR3 contains 13 residues. Germline-derived CDR1 and CDR2 are SGHTA and FQGNSA. In DNA form, the CDR3 reads TGTGCCAGCAGCGGACAGGGGGCAAATACGCAGTATTTT. Translation gives CASSGQGANTQYF.

This rearrangement joins TRBV27 to TRBJ2-7, with 8 bases fitting TRBD2. Unmatched junction bases numbered 12, after V lost 5 bases and J lost 3 bases. In germline, CDR1 is MNHEY, CDR2 SMNVEV (reference sequence). The CDR3 is 16 residues long. CDR3 coding DNA: TGTGCCAGCAGTATGCTCGGGACTAGGGTATACTACGAGCAGTACTTC. Its protein product is CASSMLGTRVYYEQYF.